The TCR beta chain described here comes from a study of identical twins. Study-level results: The models systematically underestimated how much out-of-frame TCR alpha was shared in monozygotic twins.

This clonotype has more than one count but fewer than ten. The antigen is unknown. MiXCR, applied by TCRdb to the 5' RACE reads, yields one record per CDR3 protein. The sample lists just under 650,000 distinct CDR3 sequences; 7.1% were seen once. Germline values: CDR1 SGDLS, CDR2 YYNGEE. With 0 bases clipped from V and 2 bases from J, the junction kept 3 bases outside the gene matches. CDR3 length: 15 residues. This same sample was also part of a study on yellow fever vaccine responses in identical twins.

This chain links TRBV9 with TRBJ2-7; TRBD1 agrees at 9 bases. This TCR came from a woman in her late teens or twenties in good health. Sequencing was performed on PBMCs. CDR3: CASSVERTGAYEQYV. The CDR3 nucleotides are TGTGCCAGCAGCGTAGAGAGGACAGGGGCCTACGAGCAGTACGTC.